One and the same sample provided the 21 T cell receptor beta chains below, sequenced in a study of cytomegalovirus exposure and HLA in healthy donors. 13 Jbeta primers and 60 Vbeta primers were used for the PCR. Using immunoSEQ multiplex PCR, the repertoire was profiled, and TCRdb retains in-frame clones only, with some absent. The table shows 100,000 to 150,000 clones, with less than 85% occurring only once. Sequencing was performed on PBMCs. The receptor source for this set is a man younger than 30 in good health and CMV-seropositive.

V gene TRBV5-6 combines with J gene TRBJ2-7; D remains unclear. Germline loops: CDR1 SGHDT, CDR2 YYEEEE. The CDR3 is 13 residues long. V shed 4 bases and J shed 1 base, with 9 bases lying between them. The CDR3, as DNA: TGTGCCAGCAGCCTGACGGAGTCCTACGAGCAGTACTTC. It translates to CASSLTESYEQYF.

V is TRBV2 and J is TRBJ1-5; D is possibly TRBD1 (5 bases). The germline V gene encodes CDR1 SNHLY and CDR2 FYNNEI. The CDR3 extends over 15 amino acids. V gave up 7 bases and J gave up 7 bases, with 20 bases separating them. The CDR3 reads CASTLRWGVTQPQHF. For the CDR3, the DNA is TGTGCCAGCACCTTGAGGTGGGGGGTTACCCAGCCCCAGCATTTT.

The chain has TRBV19 and TRBJ1-1; TRBD1 is a possible D gene (5 bases). This CDR3 comprises 12 residues. Germline lookup yields CDR1 LNHDA and CDR2 SQIVND (reference sequence). V was cut by 3 bases and J by 5 bases, with 7 bases left in between. CDR3 sequence (DNA): TGTGCCAGTAGTATGGACAAGACTGAAGCTTTCTTT. Residues: CASSMDKTEAFF.

This clone showed up just a few times. The rearrangement links TRBV6-5 to TRBJ2-3, with 9 bases matching TRBD2. CDR1 is MNHEY, CDR2 SVGAGI, per germline. The CDR3 has 15 residues. Trimming cost V 2 bases and J 3 bases; bases outside gene matches: 3. The CDR3 region is CASSYAGGPTDTQYF. The CDR3 coding sequence is TGTGCCAGCAGTTACGCGGGGGGGCCAACAGATACGCAGTATTTT.

The V call is TRBV19, the J call TRBJ2-7; no reliable D call. This CDR3 comprises 14 residues. V dropped 4 bases and J dropped 3 bases, with 13 bases sitting between them. Per the germline V gene, CDR1 is LNHDA and CDR2 is SQIVND (reference sequence). CDR3 sequence (DNA): TGTGCCAGTAGTACGTCAGGTTCCTTCTACGAGCAGTACTTC. Amino acid sequence: CASSTSGSFYEQYF.

The chain carries TRBV6-4 and TRBJ2-3; D may be TRBD1 or TRBD2 (5 bases each). The V gene's germline CDR1 is MRHNA and CDR2 SNTAGT. V lost 6 bases, J lost 2 bases, and 9 bases lay in between. The CDR3 consists of 13 residues. CDR3 region: CASRDGATDTQYF. In DNA form, the CDR3 reads TGTGCCAGCAGGGACGGGGCCACAGATACGCAGTATTTT.

This chain connects TRBV7-9 to TRBJ2-7, with D unresolved. CDR1 SEHNR and CDR2 FQNEAQ come from the germline V gene (reference sequence). Trimming left V 5 bases short and J 1 base short, with 12 bases between. The CDR3 is 14 residues long. CDR3 sequence reads: CASSAPLQSYEQYF. CDR3 nucleotides: TGTGCCAGCAGCGCCCCTCTACAGTCCTACGAGCAGTACTTC.

The CDR3 sequence is CASSEIRTGVRTEAFF. The CDR3 DNA follows: TGTGCCAGCAGTGAAATAAGGACAGGGGTCCGCACTGAAGCTTTCTTT. The V call is TRBV6-1, the J call TRBJ1-1, with 9 bases aligning to TRBD1. The junction had 8 bases not matched to a gene; V was cut back by 2 bases and J by 4 bases. Germline V lookup: CDR1 MNHNS, CDR2 SASEGT. CDR3 size: 16 residues.

The chain links TRBV7-3 to TRBJ1-1; 8 positions match TRBD1. This CDR3 has 14 amino acids. CDR1 is SGHTA and CDR2 is FQGTGA in the germline V gene. V lost 5 bases to trimming and J lost 3 bases; unmatched junction nucleotides: 5. CDR3 region: CASSKDRADTEAFF. As DNA, the CDR3 is TGTGCCAGCAGCAAGGACAGGGCGGACACTGAAGCTTTCTTT.

This clone appeared a few times. The gene calls are TRBV5-1 and TRBJ1-1, with D possibly matching TRBD1 (5 bases). V lost 0 bases to trimming and J lost 1 base, with 10 bases between them. The CDR3 runs to 15 residues. Germline-derived CDR1 and CDR2 are SGHRS and YFSETQ. The CDR3 loop is CASSLEGTGNTEAFF. The CDR3, as DNA: TGCGCCAGCAGCTTGGAAGGAACAGGGAACACTGAAGCTTTCTTT.

The chain recombines TRBV5-1 with TRBJ1-5; possible D gene TRBD1, 5 bases. Germline lookup yields CDR1 SGHRS and CDR2 YFSETQ. The ends were cut back, 3 bases at V and 0 bases at J, with 10 bases in the middle. There are 15 residues in the CDR3. In DNA, the CDR3 is TGCGCCAGCAGCTCGGACACTGATAGCAATCAGCCCCAGCATTTT. Amino acids: CASSSDTDSNQPQHF.

This chain connects TRBV28 to TRBJ2-7, with TRBD1 identical over 9 bases. Germline CDR1 MDHEN, CDR2 SYDVKM. This CDR3 is 16 amino acids long. Trimming removed 4 bases from V and 0 bases from J; junction bases left unmatched: 7. CDR3 in amino acids: CASSSWGQGDSYEQYF. CDR3 DNA sequence: TGTGCCAGCAGTTCCTGGGGACAGGGAGACTCCTACGAGCAGTACTTC. Full variable domain (outside the CDR3, taken from reference TRBV28 and TRBJ2-7): DVKVTQSSRYLVKRTGEKVFLECVQDMDHENMFWYRQDPGLGLRLIYFSYDVKMKEKGDIPEGYSVSREKKERFSLILESASTNQTSMYLCASSSWGQGDSYEQYFGPGTRLTVT.

This clone was picked up one time. J is TRBJ2-1 and V is TRBV4-2; no firm D call. V was cut by 0 bases and J by 7 bases, with 7 bases left in between. The V gene's germline CDR1 is LGHNA and CDR2 YNFKEQ. CDR3 length: 13 amino acids. In DNA form, the CDR3 reads TGTGCCAGCAGCCAAGATCTTAATAATGAGCAGTTCTTC. It translates to CASSQDLNNEQFF.

V usage is TRBV7-9 and J usage is TRBJ2-1; 14 bases agree with TRBD2. Losses at the gene ends were 5 bases for V and 10 bases for J; bases not matched to a gene: 7. This CDR3 has 15 amino acids. CDR1 is SEHNR and CDR2 is FQNEAQ in the germline V gene (reference sequence). The CDR3, as DNA: TGTGCCAGCAGCGCATCCGGGACTAGCGGGGGAGAGCAGTTCTTC. Translating it yields CASSASGTSGGEQFF.

This clone has a handful of counts. The genes are TRBV6-5 and TRBJ1-6, with D possibly matching TRBD1 (5 bases). V was clipped by 7 bases and J by 8 bases, with 18 bases between them. The V gene's germline CDR1 is MNHEY and CDR2 SVGAGI. The CDR3 runs to 15 residues. CDR3 protein: CASNPTGGGYSPLHF. Written as DNA, the CDR3 is TGTGCCAGCAACCCTACGGGGGGTGGGTATTCACCCCTCCACTTT.

The V and J genes are TRBV5-4 and TRBJ2-5; D possibly corresponds to TRBD2 (7 bases). CDR3 length: 16 residues. V lost 3 bases to trimming and J lost 5 bases, with 20 bases between them. Germline V gives CDR1 SGHNT, CDR2 YYREEE (reference sequence). CDR3 in DNA: TGTGCCAGCAGCTCTCCCGGGGGGCCCTACGAGGAGACCCAGTACTTC. This gives the protein CASSSPGGPYEETQYF.

The genes are TRBV7-8 and TRBJ2-3, with D perhaps matching TRBD2 (5 bases). Trimming shortened V by 5 bases and J by 6 bases, and 12 bases separated the two germline ends. In germline, CDR1 is SGHVS, CDR2 FQNEAQ. CDR3 size: 13 residues. In DNA form, the CDR3 reads TGTGCCAGCAGCCCCTACCCGGGGGATACGCAGTATTTT. Encoded protein: CASSPYPGDTQYF.

The V gene is TRBV5-6, the J gene TRBJ1-3, with D maybe TRBD1 (5 bases). Per germline, CDR1 SGHDT and CDR2 YYEEEE. V was cut by 3 bases and J by 3 bases, with 10 bases left in between. The length of the CDR3 is 14 residues. The CDR3 bases are TGTGCCAGCAGCTCGTGGGGGGGTGGAAACACCATATATTTT. It codes for CASSSWGGGNTIYF.

This chain joins TRBV6-1 and TRBJ1-1; no clear D gene. The CDR3 has 13 residues. Trimming pared 9 bases from V and 5 bases from J, leaving 16 bases between. Germline V lookup: CDR1 MNHNS, CDR2 SASEGT. CDR3 loop: CASPRLPGTEAFF. The CDR3 coding sequence is TGTGCCAGTCCCCGCCTTCCCGGGACTGAAGCTTTCTTT.

The chain is built from TRBV4-2 and TRBJ2-2; D gene unclear. Trimming removed 0 bases at V and 9 bases at J, with 5 bases between. The germline gives CDR1 LGHNA, CDR2 YNFKEQ. CDR3 length: 12 residues. DNA for the CDR3: TGTGCCAGCAGCCAAGATCAAAGGGAGCTGTTTTTT. This codes for CASSQDQRELFF.

The genes are TRBV5-6 and TRBJ1-2, with TRBD1 matching over 7 bases. This CDR3 is built from 16 residues. CDR1 and CDR2 from the germline V gene are SGHDT and YYEEEE. V shed 4 bases, J shed 1 base, and the junction held 10 bases outside the gene matches. CDR3 nucleotide sequence: TGTGCCAGCAGCATCGGGACAGCACTTCTTAACTATGGCTACACCTTC. It encodes CASSIGTALLNYGYTF. Filled out from reference TRBV5-6 and TRBJ1-2, the complete variable domain reads DAGVTQSPTHLIKTRGQQVTLRCSPKSGHDTVSWYQQALGQGPQFIFQYYEEEERQRGNFPDRFSGHQFPNYSSELNVNALLLGDSALYLCASSIGTALLNYGYTFGSGTRLTVV.